Listed below are T cell receptor beta chains from one sample, sequenced in a study of molecular identifiers for immune sequencing clone quantification. MiXCR, applied by TCRdb to the PCR reads, yields one record per CDR3 protein. The sample lists about half a million distinct CDR3 sequences; over 20% were seen once. Material for sequencing was naive CD8+ T cells from blood, with Jurkat cell RNA spiked in. These receptor sequences come from a human donor in good health. Some libraries in this study had Jurkat cell RNA spiked in. CDR3s include the opening cysteine and the closing phenylalanine or tryptophan. Each record gives: clone size, D gene, J gene, V gene, CDR3 DNA, CDR3 protein. The D gene is left open where the match is weak. Clone sizes are given selectively: once, few, many, or a class where the clone is expanded.

.,.,TRBJ2-1,TRBV4-3,TGCGCCAGCAGCCAAGTGGAGAATACAGGGTACAATGGGCAGTTCTTC,CASSQVENTGYNGQFF
few,.,TRBJ2-3,TRBV25-1,TGTGCCAGCAGGCTGATTGATACGCAGTATTTT,CASRLIDTQYF
.,TRBD1,TRBJ2-2,TRBV14,TGTGCCAGCAGCCCACTCGACAGGGATTTCGGGGAGCTGTTTTTT,CASSPLDRDFGELFF
many,.,TRBJ1-1,TRBV10-2,TGCGCCAGCCAGGGTCAGCTGAACACTGAAGCTTTCTTT,CASQGQLNTEAFF
.,TRBD2,TRBJ2-7,TRBV19,TGTGCCAGTAGTATAGATCACGCGGGAGACTATCGGTACGAGCAGTACTTC,CASSIDHAGDYRYEQYF
.,TRBD1,TRBJ1-4,TRBV2,TGTGCCAGCAGTGCACGCGGGACAGGATTCGCTTGGGAAAAACTGTTTTTT,CASSARGTGFAWEKLFF
many,.,TRBJ2-3,TRBV5-1,TGCGCCAGCAGCTTGGCCTTCTTCCTACCTGCGGATACGCAGTATTTT,CASSLAFFLPADTQYF
.,.,TRBJ2-7,TRBV5-1,TGCGCCAGCAGCTTGGGTTCGGGGTCGGGCTACGAGCAGTACTTC,CASSLGSGSGYEQYF
many,TRBD1,TRBJ2-7,TRBV30,TGTGCCTGGAGAGACCAGGACAGGGCCCTCTACGAGCAGTACTTC,CAWRDQDRALYEQYF
many,.,TRBJ2-7,TRBV6-5,TGTGCCAGCAGCTACGGGGTCAAGACTAGTATCTACGAGCAGTACTTC,CASSYGVKTSIYEQYF
.,TRBD2,TRBJ2-7,TRBV12-3/TRBV12-4,TGTGCCAGCAGTCTAAGCGGGGGGAGGCTGGAGCAGTACTTC,CASSLSGGRLEQYF
.,TRBD1,TRBJ1-1,TRBV5-1,TGCGCCAGCAGCGGCGGGACAGGGCGGTACACTGAAGCTCTCTTT,CASSGGTGRYTEALF
many,TRBD2,TRBJ2-7,TRBV5-4,TGTGCCAGCAGCTCCCGGGGGGACGGACGTTCCTACGAGCAGTACTTC,CASSSRGDGRSYEQYF
many,.,TRBJ2-4,TRBV6-6,TGTGCCAGCAGTGAACTTCAGCTTGGAAACATTCAGTACTTC,CASSELQLGNIQYF
.,.,TRBJ1-2,TRBV27,TGTGCCAGCAGTTCCCTGCCCGCATGGAACGGCTACACCTTC,CASSSLPAWNGYTF
many,.,TRBJ2-3,TRBV6-5,TGTGCCAGCAGTTACTCCCCTAGGTGGGACCGCACAGATACGCAGTATTTT,CASSYSPRWDRTDTQYF